The clone carrying this T cell receptor (beta chain) has a handful of counts. The assay was immunoSEQ multiplex PCR, and TCRdb's table has in-frame clones only and misses some. The table shows some 40,000 clones, with over 70% occurring only once. This specimen belongs to a study of control samples from healthy donors and cancer patients. Germline CDR1 reads SGHTA; CDR2 reads FQGNSA. The CDR3 sequence is 13 residues long. J gave up 5 bases and V 1 base, and 0 bases lay outside the gene matches. The TCR comes from a woman aged 55-69 years with lung cancer. Sequenced input: PBMCs. The chain employs TRBV7-2 and TRBJ2-3; 7 bases map to TRBD2. The CDR3 here is CASSLVAGDTQYF. CDR3 in DNA: TGTGCCAGCAGCTTAGTAGCGGGAGATACGCAGTATTTT.